This record covers a single T cell receptor (beta chain). Its antigen is currently unknown. This entry comes from a study of cytomegalovirus exposure and HLA in healthy donors. Generated by immunoSEQ multiplex PCR, the TCRdb table keeps only in-frame clones and is missing some. The data show 130,000 to 150,000 clones, 75% to 90% seen once. Overall study results and limits: Three chains linked to CMV were shown in vitro to be specific for CMV antigens. The study recorded 160 or so TCR beta chains that were cytomegalovirus-associated.

This CDR3 is built from 13 residues. Germline V gene sequence: CDR1 MGHRA, CDR2 YSYEKL. With V trimmed by 5 bases and J by 5 bases, 5 bases remained unmatched. This receptor was taken from a woman between 18 and 29 years old in good health and CMV-seropositive. Sequenced material: PBMCs. The chain uses TRBV4-1 and TRBJ1-2; 7 positions agree with TRBD1. The CDR3 sequence: CASSTGQRYGYTF. CDR3 sequence (DNA): TGCGCCAGCAGCACGGGACAGCGGTATGGCTACACCTTC.